This T cell receptor (beta chain) originates from a study of breast tumors, draining lymph nodes, adjacent tissues. Germline trimming cut 5 bases from V and 2 bases from J; bases unmatched to any gene: 2. Germline CDR1 and CDR2: DFQATT and SNEGSKA (reference sequence). This CDR3 contains 13 residues. MiXCR was run by TCRdb on the multiplex PCR reads, yielding one entry per CDR3 protein. The sample gives approximately 130,000 distinct CDR3 sequences, less than 25% of which show up once; around 2.2% is in the top ten. This clonotype was counted many times. The antigen is unknown. The study's findings and limits: Compared with basal-like, luminal-like tumors shared significantly more repertoire with nontumor tissue.

The lymph nodes were axillary draining lymph nodes from breast cancer patients. This rearrangement joins TRBV20-1 to TRBJ2-3; TRBD2 matches 9 bases. Sequencing was performed on axillary lymph node tissue. The receptor comes from a female donor with breast cancer. Some clones in this sample may be carry-over from other donors' samples. For the CDR3, the DNA is TGCAGTGCTCTAGCGGGAACCACAGATACGCAGTATTTT. It translates to CSALAGTTDTQYF.